These 4 T cell receptor beta chains came from one sample sequenced in a study of cytomegalovirus exposure and HLA in healthy donors. Primers for the PCR totalled 60 Vbeta and 13 Jbeta. The table came from immunoSEQ multiplex PCR; TCRdb's copy has only in-frame clones and leaves some out. The sample records about 150,000 clones, 70% being singletons. The material sequenced was PBMCs. Receptors originate from a woman aged 55-70 years in good health and CMV-seropositive.

The count of this clone is one. J is TRBJ1-4 and V is TRBV14, with D possibly matching TRBD1 (5 bases). The germline V gene encodes CDR1 SGHDN and CDR2 FVKESK. Between the trimmed V and J ends, which lost 4 bases and 3 bases, there was a span of 12 bases. The CDR3 runs to 15 residues. The CDR3 sequence: CASSPVQGPNEKLFF. The DNA of the CDR3 is TGTGCCAGCAGCCCAGTCCAGGGTCCTAATGAAAAACTGTTTTTT.

This chain connects TRBV30 to TRBJ1-1; 8 bases align to TRBD1. The J segment lost 5 bases and the V segment lost 4 bases, leaving 3 bases of the junction unmatched. Germline V gene lookup returns CDR1 GTSNPN and CDR2 SVGIG (reference sequence). The CDR3 is 12 amino acids. CDR3 in amino acids: CAWTGGRTEAFF. For the CDR3, the DNA is TGTGCCTGGACAGGGGGCAGGACTGAAGCTTTCTTT.

This clone appeared a few times. In DNA, the CDR3 is TGCGCCAGCAGCCAAGTGGCACTAGCGGGAGGTGTGGGGGAGCTGTTTTTT. Protein product: CASSQVALAGGVGELFF. The genes are TRBV4-1 and TRBJ2-2; 12 bases match TRBD2. Germline trimming cut 1 base from V and 8 bases from J; bases unmatched to any gene: 8. The CDR3 extends over 17 amino acids. Per the germline V gene, CDR1 is MGHRA and CDR2 is YSYEKL.

This chain links TRBV19 with TRBJ1-1; possible D gene TRBD1, 6 bases. The V end lost 6 bases, the J end lost 2 bases, and 16 bases lay between the germline ends. The CDR3 totals 15 residues. CDR1 is LNHDA and CDR2 is SQIVND in the germline V gene (reference sequence). CDR3 in DNA: TGTGCCAGTAGAGAGGGGGACACCCCTAACACTGAAGCTTTCTTT. Translated: CASREGDTPNTEAFF. Combining the CDR3 with reference TRBV19 and TRBJ1-1 gives the whole variable domain DGGITQSPKYLFRKEGQNVTLSCEQNLNHDAMYWYRQDPGQGLRLIYYSQIVNDFQKGDIAEGYSVSREKKESFPLTVTSAQKNPTAFYLCASREGDTPNTEAFFGQGTRLTVV.